Following are 20 T cell receptor beta chains from one sample sequenced in a study of cytomegalovirus exposure and HLA in healthy donors. Vbeta (60) and Jbeta (13) primers were used in the PCR. Assay used: immunoSEQ multiplex PCR; TCRdb lists only in-frame clones, some missing. The profile shows 100,000 to 140,000 clones, 70% to 85% of them singletons. The source material was PBMCs. The receptors here all came from a male donor in good health and CMV-seronegative.

The V gene is TRBV5-5, the J gene TRBJ2-7, with D perhaps matching TRBD2 (5 bases). V was clipped by 4 bases and J by 1 base, with 15 bases between them. The CDR3 loop spans 15 amino acids. Germline CDR1 is SGHKS and CDR2 is YYEKEE (reference sequence). The CDR3 here is CASSPSGIPSYEQYF. The CDR3 DNA reads as TGTGCCAGCAGCCCGTCCGGGATCCCGTCCTACGAGCAGTACTTC.

The chain has TRBV5-1 and TRBJ2-7, with D possibly TRBD1 on 6 matching bases. Deletions cut 1 base from V and 4 bases from J, with 15 bases between. In germline, CDR1 is SGHRS, CDR2 YFSETQ. This CDR3 region has 15 residues. The CDR3 sequence: CASSLKAGDTYEQYF. The CDR3 bases are TGCGCCAGCAGCTTGAAGGCTGGGGACACTTACGAGCAGTACTTC.

This chain uses TRBV28 with TRBJ2-3, with 10 bases matching TRBD2. Per the germline V gene, CDR1 is MDHEN and CDR2 is SYDVKM. This CDR3 contains 14 residues. V was clipped by 5 bases and J by 5 bases; unmatched bases: 4. Here the CDR3 DNA reads TGTGCCAGCAGTCTCCGACTAGCGGGAGATACGCAGTATTTT. It specifies CASSLRLAGDTQYF.

CDR3 region: CASSYGQGSNYGYTF. In DNA, the CDR3 is TGCGCCAGCAGCTACGGACAGGGGTCGAACTATGGCTACACCTTC. V and J are TRBV5-1 and TRBJ1-2; TRBD1 agrees at 9 bases. Per germline, CDR1 SGHRS and CDR2 YFSETQ. The CDR3 is 15 residues long. Trimming at V came to 3 bases and at J to 2 bases, leaving 5 bases not matched to a gene. Supplemented by reference TRBV5-1 and TRBJ1-2, the full variable domain reads KAGVTQTPRYLIKTRGQQVTLSCSPISGHRSVSWYQQTPGQGLQFLFEYFSETQRNKGNFPGRFSGRQFSNSRSEMNVSTLELGDSALYLCASSYGQGSNYGYTFGSGTRLTVV.

The V gene is TRBV25-1, the J gene TRBJ1-6; 9 bases align to TRBD1. The length of the CDR3 is 16 residues. Germline loops: CDR1 MGHDK, CDR2 SYGVNS. The junction had 7 bases not matched to a gene; V was cut back by 1 base and J by 9 bases. The CDR3 DNA reads TGTGCCAGCAGTGAATTAGTGAGGGACAGGGCTTCACCCCTCCACTTT. This gives the protein CASSELVRDRASPLHF.

J is TRBJ2-1 and V is TRBV29-1, with D uncertain. Germline assignment: CDR1 SQVTM and CDR2 ANQGSEA. V shed 5 bases and J shed 6 bases, with 5 bases lying between them. This CDR3 comprises 10 residues. DNA of the CDR3: TGCAGCGTTTCCAGCAATGAGCAGTTCTTC. This sequence encodes CSVSSNEQFF.

The chain has TRBV30 and TRBJ2-6; unclear D gene. Germline CDR1 and CDR2: GTSNPN and SVGIG (reference sequence). Trimming pared 1 base from V and 0 bases from J, leaving 4 bases between. The CDR3 has 14 amino acids. Here the CDR3 DNA reads TGTGCCTGGAGTGCCGTCTCTGGGGCCAACGTCCTGACTTTC. Translation gives CAWSAVSGANVLTF.

The genes are TRBV7-9 and TRBJ1-2; 7 nucleotides align to TRBD1. The junction had 9 bases not matched to a gene; V was cut back by 8 bases and J by 0 bases. CDR1 and CDR2 (germline): SEHNR, FQNEAQ (reference sequence). The length of the CDR3 is 15 residues. The CDR3 is CASALTGEANYGYTF. The CDR3 region has the DNA TGTGCCAGCGCGCTCACAGGGGAGGCTAACTATGGCTACACCTTC.

A single count supports this clone. The chain uses TRBV5-1 and TRBJ1-2, with 9 bases that match TRBD1. The germline V gene encodes CDR1 SGHRS and CDR2 YFSETQ. Trimming removed 4 bases from V and 5 bases from J; junction bases left unmatched: 21. The CDR3 loop spans 19 amino acids. CDR3 nucleotides: TGCGCCAGCAGCCCTCCGGGGACAGGGCGCCATAGTGGGCTTTATGGCTACACCTTC. Translating gives CASSPPGTGRHSGLYGYTF.

This clone came up once. The rearrangement joins TRBV5-1 to TRBJ2-7; 14 nucleotides align to TRBD2. Germline CDR1 is SGHRS and CDR2 is YFSETQ. The J segment lost 1 base and the V segment lost 4 bases, leaving 13 bases of the junction unmatched. This CDR3 is 19 amino acids long. CDR3 sequence: CASSKRHGLAGGYSYEQYF. In DNA, the CDR3 is TGCGCCAGCAGCAAACGACATGGACTAGCGGGAGGATATTCCTACGAGCAGTACTTC.

This clone was picked up a small number of times. V usage is TRBV9 and J usage is TRBJ1-1; D is possibly TRBD1 (6 bases). Between the trimmed V and J ends, which lost 3 bases and 1 base, there was a span of 13 bases. This CDR3 is 15 amino acids long. Per the germline V gene, CDR1 is SGDLS and CDR2 is YYNGEE. CDR3 sequence: CASSADTGQNTEAFF. Written as DNA, the CDR3 is TGTGCCAGCAGCGCCGACACAGGGCAGAACACTGAAGCTTTCTTT.

This clone appeared once. The J gene is TRBJ1-4, the V gene TRBV6-4; 9 nucleotides align to TRBD1. V shed 6 bases and J 7 bases; nucleotides not matched to a gene: 18. The CDR3 covers 18 residues. Germline assignment: CDR1 MRHNA and CDR2 SNTAGT. CDR3 loop: CASSRGASTGGRREKLFF. DNA of the CDR3: TGTGCCAGCAGCCGTGGAGCTAGTACAGGGGGCCGTCGTGAAAAACTGTTTTTT.

The chain uses TRBV18 and TRBJ2-2; no definite D call. The V end lost 1 base, the J end lost 0 bases, and 6 bases lay between the germline ends. The germline CDR1 and CDR2 sequences are KGHSH and LQKENI. This CDR3 spans 15 amino acids. CDR3 sequence (DNA): TGTGCCAGCTCACCACAGAACTCGAACACCGGGGAGCTGTTTTTT. Its protein product is CASSPQNSNTGELFF.

This clone was counted a few times. The chain joins TRBV10-2 to TRBJ2-1; D is perhaps TRBD2 (7 bases). This CDR3 is built from 14 residues. The germline V gene has CDR1 WSHSY and CDR2 SAAADI. Trimming cost V 7 bases and J 9 bases, with 19 bases left between them. In DNA, the CDR3 is TGCGCCAGCAAAGAGCTAGCGGAAGGGGGTGAGCAGTTCTTC. This encodes CASKELAEGGEQFF.

This clone was detected once. Relative to the germline gene, one junction end is altered; a read error may explain this. The chain links TRBV18 to TRBJ1-1, with D uncertain. Per germline, CDR1 KGHSH and CDR2 LQKENI. CDR3 length equals 14 residues. CDR3 sequence (DNA): TGTGCCAGCTCACCAATCTCGAGGAACGCTGAAGCTTTCTTT. Protein: CASSPISRNAEAFF. Using reference TRBV18 and TRBJ1-1 for the parts outside the CDR3, the full variable domain is NAGVMQNPRHLVRRRGQEARLRCSPMKGHSHVYWYRQLPEEGLKFMVYLQKENIIDESGMPKERFSAEFPKEGPSILRIQQVVRGDSAAYFCASSPISRNAEAFFGQGTRLTVV.

The chain joins TRBV28 to TRBJ1-3, with 8 bases identical to TRBD1. Germline V gene lookup returns CDR1 MDHEN and CDR2 SYDVKM. The CDR3 has 20 residues. The J segment lost 0 bases and the V segment lost 5 bases, leaving 18 bases of the junction unmatched. CDR3 region: CASSRYPGQATGDSGNTIYF. The CDR3 DNA sequence: TGTGCCAGCAGTCGATACCCGGGACAGGCGACCGGGGACTCTGGAAACACCATATATTTT.

The rearrangement joins TRBV6-5 to TRBJ1-2; 11 bases agree with TRBD1. Per the germline V gene, CDR1 is MNHEY and CDR2 is SVGAGI. V lost 6 bases and J lost 8; bases outside the gene matches: 11. This CDR3 has 15 residues. The CDR3 DNA follows: TGTGCCAGCAGGCCCGAGGGGACAGGGGGTAAGGGCTACACCTTC. Protein product: CASRPEGTGGKGYTF.

The chain uses TRBV7-2 and TRBJ2-7; weak D call: TRBD2 (7 bases). This CDR3 region has 14 residues. V lost 1 base and J lost 7, with 14 bases in between. Germline V gene sequence: CDR1 SGHTA, CDR2 FQGNSA. This CDR3 reads CASSLVGGGREQYF. In DNA form, the CDR3 reads TGTGCCAGCAGCTTAGTTGGGGGGGGGCGGGAGCAGTACTTC.

The V and J genes are TRBV11-2 and TRBJ1-1; D remains unclear. Germline assignment: CDR1 SGHAT and CDR2 FQNNGV. V was shortened by 1 base and J by 10 bases, with 16 bases between the two germline ends. The CDR3 spans 14 residues. Here the CDR3 DNA reads TGTGCCAGCAGCTTAGTAGGTCCCGGAGAGGGAGCTTTCTTT. Translated, it gives CASSLVGPGEGAFF.

J is TRBJ2-7 and V is TRBV5-6; no clear D gene. The CDR3 is 14 residues long. CDR1 is SGHDT, CDR2 YYEEEE, per germline. Trimming took off 2 bases at V and 0 bases at J, with 9 bases between the two ends. CDR3 DNA: TGTGCCAGCAGCTTTGGCCCCAGCTCCTACGAGCAGTACTTC. It is translated as CASSFGPSSYEQYF.